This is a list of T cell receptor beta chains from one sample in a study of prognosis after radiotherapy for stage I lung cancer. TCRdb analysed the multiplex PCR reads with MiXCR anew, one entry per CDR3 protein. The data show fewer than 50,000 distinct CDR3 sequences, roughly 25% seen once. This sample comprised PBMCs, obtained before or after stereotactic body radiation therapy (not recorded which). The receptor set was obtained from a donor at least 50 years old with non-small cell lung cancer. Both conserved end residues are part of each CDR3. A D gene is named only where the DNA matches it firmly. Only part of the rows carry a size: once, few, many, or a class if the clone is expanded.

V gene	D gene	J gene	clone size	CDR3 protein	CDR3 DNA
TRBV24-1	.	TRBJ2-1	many	CATSARGGAFNEQFF	TGTGCCACGAGTGCCAGAGGGGGGGCTTTCAATGAGCAGTTCTTC
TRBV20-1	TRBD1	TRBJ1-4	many	CSARSRRTGNNEKLFF	TGCAGTGCTAGATCAAGAAGGACAGGGAATAATGAAAAACTGTTTTTT
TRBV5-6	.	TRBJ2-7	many	CASSRWGKGYEQYF	TGTGCCAGCAGCCGATGGGGGAAGGGGTACGAGCAGTACTTC
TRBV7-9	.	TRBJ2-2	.	CASSRDGGNTGELFF	TGTGCCAGCAGCCGCGACGGGGGGAACACCGGGGAGCTGTTTTTT
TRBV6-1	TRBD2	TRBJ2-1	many	CASSRGGSYNEQFF	TGTGCCAGCAGCCGGGGGGGCTCCTACAATGAGCAGTTCTTC
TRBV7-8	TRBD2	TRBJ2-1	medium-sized	CASSFRGLAGGYNEQFF	TGTGCCAGCAGCTTTCGGGGACTAGCGGGGGGCTACAATGAGCAGTTCTTC
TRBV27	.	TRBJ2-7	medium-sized	CASTPPYGHEQYF	TGTGCCAGCACCCCTCCCTATGGGCACGAGCAGTACTTC
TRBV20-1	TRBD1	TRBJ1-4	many	CSAKKGATTNEKLFF	TGCAGTGCAAAAAAGGGGGCGACAACTAATGAAAAACTGTTTTTT
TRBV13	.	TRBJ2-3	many	CASSTLVNTQYF	TGTGCCAGCAGCACCCTAGTGAATACGCAGTATTTT
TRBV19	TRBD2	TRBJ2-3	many	CASSIGAPRGAQTDTQYF	TGTGCCAGTAGTATAGGTGCACCGCGGGGGGCCCAGACAGATACGCAGTATTTT